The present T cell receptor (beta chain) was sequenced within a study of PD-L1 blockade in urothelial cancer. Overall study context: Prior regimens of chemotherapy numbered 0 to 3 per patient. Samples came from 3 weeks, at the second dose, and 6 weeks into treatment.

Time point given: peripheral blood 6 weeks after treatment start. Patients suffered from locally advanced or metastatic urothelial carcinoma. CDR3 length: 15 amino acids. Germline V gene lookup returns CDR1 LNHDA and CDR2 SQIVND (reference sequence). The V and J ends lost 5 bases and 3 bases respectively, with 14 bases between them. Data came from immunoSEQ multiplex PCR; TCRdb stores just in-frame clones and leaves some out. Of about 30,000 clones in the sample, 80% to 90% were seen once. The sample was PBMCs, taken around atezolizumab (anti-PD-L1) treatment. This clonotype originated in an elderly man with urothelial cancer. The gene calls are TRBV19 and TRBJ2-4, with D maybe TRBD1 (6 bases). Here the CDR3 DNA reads TGTGCCAGTAGTCCACAGGGTTGGGACAAAAACATTCAGTACTTC. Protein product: CASSPQGWDKNIQYF.